This T cell receptor (beta chain) originates from a study of response to subunit inactivated influenza vaccine. Notes on the study in general: There was a suggestion from the authors that each seasonal influenza vaccination recruits few new T cells.

Concerning this clonotype: Its antigen remains unknown.

MiXCR, run by TCRdb on the RT-PCR reads, gives a single entry per CDR3 protein. The sample records about 520,000 distinct CDR3 sequences, 11% being singletons. This CDR3 comprises 18 residues. Germline values: CDR1 SGHTA, CDR2 FQGTGA. With 0 bases clipped from V and 2 bases from J, the junction kept 11 bases outside the gene matches. V is TRBV7-3 and J is TRBJ2-3, with 7 bases matching TRBD2. The TCR sequence derives from a man in his fifties or sixties who received an inactivated influenza vaccine. The material was PBMCs from blood, obtained roughly 46 days after vaccination. The CDR3 DNA follows: TGTGCCAGCAGCTTAACCACCCTAGCGGAGACCTCCACAGATACGCAGTATTTT. Translated: CASSLTTLAETSTDTQYF.